The sequence of this TCR beta chain was determined in a study of cytomegalovirus exposure and HLA in healthy donors. Study summary: Among the 350 to 500 donors who were genotyped, approximately 83% fell in the genetic ancestry cluster that is associated with self-reported Caucasian donors. General study points: Researchers reported in a later analysis that common viral pathogens appeared linked to several top clusters. Whilst most TCR sequences proved rare, a subset of public TCRs occurred across many donors. The presence/absence work took it that sequencing depth was about the same across donors.

As to this clone: Its cognate antigen is unknown.

PCR employed 60 Vbeta and 13 Jbeta primers. Assay: immunoSEQ multiplex PCR; the TCRdb copy retains only in-frame clones and omits some. The sample includes over 150,000 clones, around 75% of them seen just once. The source material was PBMCs. This sequence originates from a man aged 18 to 30 in good health and CMV-seronegative.

CDR3 loop: CASSQLEGGDTQYF. DNA for the CDR3: TGTGCCAGCAGTCAACTGGAAGGAGGAGATACGCAGTATTTT. V is TRBV6-5 and J is TRBJ2-3, with D perhaps TRBD2 (5 bases). Trimming removed 5 bases at V and 5 bases at J, with 14 bases between. The CDR3 spans 14 residues. The germline gives CDR1 MNHEY, CDR2 SVGAGI.